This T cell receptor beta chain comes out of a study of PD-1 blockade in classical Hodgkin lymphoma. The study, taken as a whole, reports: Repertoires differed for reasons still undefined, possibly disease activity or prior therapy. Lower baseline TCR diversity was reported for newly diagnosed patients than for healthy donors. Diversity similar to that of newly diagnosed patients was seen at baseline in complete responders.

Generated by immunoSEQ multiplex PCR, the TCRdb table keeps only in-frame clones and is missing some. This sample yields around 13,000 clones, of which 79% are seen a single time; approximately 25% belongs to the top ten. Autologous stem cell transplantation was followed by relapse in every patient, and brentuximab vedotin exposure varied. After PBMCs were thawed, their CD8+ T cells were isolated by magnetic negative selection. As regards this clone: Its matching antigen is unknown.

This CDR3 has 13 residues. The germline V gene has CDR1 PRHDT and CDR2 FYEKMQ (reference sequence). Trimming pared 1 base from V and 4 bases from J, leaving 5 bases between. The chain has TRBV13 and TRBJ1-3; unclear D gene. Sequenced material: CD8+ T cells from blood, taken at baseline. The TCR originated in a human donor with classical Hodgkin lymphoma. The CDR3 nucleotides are TGTGCCAGCAGCTTAGCCGTGGGAAACACCATATATTTT. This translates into CASSLAVGNTIYF.